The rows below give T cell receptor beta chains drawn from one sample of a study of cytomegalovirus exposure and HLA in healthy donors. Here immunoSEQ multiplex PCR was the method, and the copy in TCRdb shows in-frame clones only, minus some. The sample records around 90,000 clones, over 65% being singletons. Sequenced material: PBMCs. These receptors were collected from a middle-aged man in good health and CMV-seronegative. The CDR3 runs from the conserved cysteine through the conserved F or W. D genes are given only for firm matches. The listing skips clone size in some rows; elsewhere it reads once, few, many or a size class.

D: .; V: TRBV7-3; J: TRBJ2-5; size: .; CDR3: CASSLRGTSEETQYF; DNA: TGTGCCAGCAGCTTAAGAGGCACTTCGGAGGAGACCCAGTACTTC
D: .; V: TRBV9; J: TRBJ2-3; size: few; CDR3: CASSLQPTTSTDTQYF; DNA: TGTGCCAGCAGCTTACAGCCTACCACTAGCACAGATACGCAGTATTTT
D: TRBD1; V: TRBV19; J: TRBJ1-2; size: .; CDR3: CASRDRGVFGYTF; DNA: TGTGCCAGCCGGGACAGGGGGGTTTTCGGCTACACCTTC
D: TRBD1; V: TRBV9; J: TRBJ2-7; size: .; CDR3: CASSVGQGNYEQYF; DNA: TGTGCCAGCAGCGTGGGACAGGGAAACTACGAGCAGTACTTC
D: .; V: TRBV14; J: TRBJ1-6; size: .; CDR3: CASSQDMTENSPLHF; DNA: TGTGCCAGCAGCCAAGATATGACAGAGAATTCACCCCTCCACTTT
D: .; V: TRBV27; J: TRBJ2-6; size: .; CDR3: CASSLLGTAGANVLTF; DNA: TGTGCCAGCAGTTTACTTGGCACCGCTGGGGCCAACGTCCTGACTTTC
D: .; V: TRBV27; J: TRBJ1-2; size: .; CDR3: CASSFDPGGDGYGYTF; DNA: TGTGCCAGCAGTTTTGATCCCGGGGGTGACGGCTATGGCTACACCTTC
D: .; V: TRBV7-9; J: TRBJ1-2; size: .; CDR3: CASSEQPGDYGYTF; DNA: TGTGCCAGCAGCGAACAGCCGGGAGACTATGGCTACACCTTC
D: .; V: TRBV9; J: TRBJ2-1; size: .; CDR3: CASSVAGLKGDNEQFF; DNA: TGTGCCAGCAGCGTAGCGGGACTGAAAGGGGACAATGAGCAGTTCTTC
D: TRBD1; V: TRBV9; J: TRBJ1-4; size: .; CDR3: CASSAGTANEKLFF; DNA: TGTGCCAGCAGCGCCGGGACAGCTAATGAAAAACTGTTTTTT
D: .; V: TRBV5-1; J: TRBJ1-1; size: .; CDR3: CASSSGGGNTEAFF; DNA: TGCGCCAGCAGCTCGGGGGGCGGGAACACTGAAGCTTTCTTT
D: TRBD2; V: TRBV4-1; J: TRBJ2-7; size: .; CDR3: CASSQAFRGLAGVGSYEQYF; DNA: TGCGCCAGCAGCCAAGCCTTCCGAGGGCTAGCGGGAGTCGGGTCCTACGAGCAGTACTTC
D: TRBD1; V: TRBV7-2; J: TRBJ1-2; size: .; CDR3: CASSPQGNYGYTF; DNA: TGTGCCAGCAGCCCACAGGGGAACTATGGCTACACCTTC
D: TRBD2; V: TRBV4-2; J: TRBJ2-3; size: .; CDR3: CASSQKRGRDTQYF; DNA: TGTGCCAGCAGCCAAAAGCGGGGAAGGGATACGCAGTATTTT
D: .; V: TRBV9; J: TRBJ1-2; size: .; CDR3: CASSPGGQRVYGYTF; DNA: TGTGCCAGCAGCCCCGGTGGACAGCGAGTCTATGGCTACACCTTC
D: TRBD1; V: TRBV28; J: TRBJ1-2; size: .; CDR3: CASIPRTGANYGYTF; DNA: TGTGCCAGCATACCTCGGACAGGAGCTAACTATGGCTACACCTTC
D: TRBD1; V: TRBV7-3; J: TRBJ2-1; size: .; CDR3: CASSLRGTGWNEQFF; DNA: TGTGCCAGCAGCTTAAGGGGGACAGGGTGGAATGAGCAGTTCTTC
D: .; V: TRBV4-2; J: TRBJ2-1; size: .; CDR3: CASSQGVSRRAGGEQFF; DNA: TGTGCCAGCAGCCAAGGCGTGAGCCGTCGGGCGGGCGGTGAGCAGTTCTTC
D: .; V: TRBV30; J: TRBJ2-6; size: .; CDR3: CAWSIRVSGANVLTF; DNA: TGTGCCTGGAGTATCAGGGTCTCTGGGGCCAACGTCCTGACTTTC
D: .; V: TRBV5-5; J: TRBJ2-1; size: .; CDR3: CASSPSWNEQFF; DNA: TGTGCCAGCAGCCCGAGTTGGAATGAGCAGTTCTTC
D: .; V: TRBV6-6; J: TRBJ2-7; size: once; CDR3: CASSNPRESSYEQYF; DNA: TGTGCCAGCAGTAACCCTAGAGAGAGCTCCTACGAGCAGTACTTC
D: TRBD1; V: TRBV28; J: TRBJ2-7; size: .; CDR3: CASSLGLQGVYEQYF; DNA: TGTGCCAGCAGTTTAGGTCTACAGGGGGTGTACGAGCAGTACTTC
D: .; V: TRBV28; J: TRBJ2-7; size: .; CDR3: CASSLQGLSYEQYF; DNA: TGTGCCAGCAGTTTACAGGGACTCTCCTACGAGCAGTACTTC
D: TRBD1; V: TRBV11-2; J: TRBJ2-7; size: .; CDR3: CASSRDSLDEQYF; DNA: TGTGCCAGCAGCCGGGACAGCTTAGACGAGCAGTACTTC
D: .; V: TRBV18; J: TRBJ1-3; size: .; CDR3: CASSPPNSGTFDAGNTIYF; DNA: TGTGCCAGCTCACCACCGAACTCCGGGACTTTCGACGCTGGAAACACCATATATTTT
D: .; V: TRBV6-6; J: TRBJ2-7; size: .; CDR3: CASSYSQGSYEQYF; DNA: TGTGCCAGCAGTTACTCACAGGGCTCCTACGAGCAGTACTTC
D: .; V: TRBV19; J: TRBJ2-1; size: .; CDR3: CASSTLQGYEQFF; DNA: TGTGCCAGTAGTACGTTACAGGGTTATGAGCAGTTCTTC
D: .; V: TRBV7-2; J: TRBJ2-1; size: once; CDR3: CASSLGLPYNEQFF; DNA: TGTGCCAGCAGCTTAGGACTGCCCTACAATGAGCAGTTCTTC
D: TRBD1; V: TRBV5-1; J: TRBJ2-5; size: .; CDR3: CASSRQGAGDQETQYF; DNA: TGCGCCAGCAGCAGACAGGGGGCCGGAGACCAAGAGACCCAGTACTTC
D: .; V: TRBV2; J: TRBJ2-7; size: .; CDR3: CASSPLVYEQYF; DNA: TGTGCCAGCAGTCCTCTAGTCTACGAGCAGTACTTC
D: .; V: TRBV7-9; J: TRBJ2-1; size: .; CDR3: CASSEQGAYNEQFF; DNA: TGTGCCAGCAGCGAACAGGGCGCCTACAATGAGCAGTTCTTC
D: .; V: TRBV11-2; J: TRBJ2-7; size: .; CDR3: CASSLEYSSPAISYEQYF; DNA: TGTGCCAGCAGCTTAGAATACAGTTCGCCAGCCATCTCCTACGAGCAGTACTTC
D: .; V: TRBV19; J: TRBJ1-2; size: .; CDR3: CASSMGDTGGYTF; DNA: TGTGCCAGTAGTATGGGGGACACAGGTGGCTACACCTTC
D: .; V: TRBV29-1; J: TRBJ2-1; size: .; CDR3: CSVEDRVTPPYNEQFF; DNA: TGCAGCGTTGAAGATCGCGTGACTCCTCCCTACAATGAGCAGTTCTTC
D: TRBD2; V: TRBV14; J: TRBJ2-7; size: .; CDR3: CASSQAGDESEQYF; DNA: TGTGCCAGCAGCCAGGCGGGAGATGAATCCGAGCAGTACTTC
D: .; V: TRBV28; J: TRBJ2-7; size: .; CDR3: CASIRTETYEQYF; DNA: TGTGCCAGCATAAGGACAGAGACCTACGAGCAGTACTTC
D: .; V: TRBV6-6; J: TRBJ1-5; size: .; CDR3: CASRTGWGNQPQHF; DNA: TGTGCCAGCAGAACAGGGTGGGGGAATCAGCCCCAGCATTTT
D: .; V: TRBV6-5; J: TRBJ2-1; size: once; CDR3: CASSYGGMLNEQFF; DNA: TGTGCCAGCAGTTACGGAGGGATGCTGAATGAGCAGTTCTTC
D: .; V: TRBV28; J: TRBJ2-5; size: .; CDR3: CASNLSLQETQYF; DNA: TGTGCCAGCAATCTCAGTCTCCAAGAGACCCAGTACTTC
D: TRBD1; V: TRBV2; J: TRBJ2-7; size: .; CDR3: CASSGQGYEQYF; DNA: TGTGCCAGCAGTGGACAGGGCTACGAGCAGTACTTC
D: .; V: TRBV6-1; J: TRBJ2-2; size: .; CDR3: CATLSPNTGELFF; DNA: TGTGCCACCTTATCCCCCAACACCGGGGAGCTGTTTTTT
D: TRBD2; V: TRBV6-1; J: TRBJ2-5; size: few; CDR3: CASSEIAGGETQYF; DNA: TGTGCCAGCAGTGAGATAGCGGGAGGGGAGACCCAGTACTTC
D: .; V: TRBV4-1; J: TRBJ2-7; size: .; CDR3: CASSLPPGEGVLEQYF; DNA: TGCGCCAGCAGCCTCCCCCCAGGTGAGGGAGTACTCGAGCAGTACTTC